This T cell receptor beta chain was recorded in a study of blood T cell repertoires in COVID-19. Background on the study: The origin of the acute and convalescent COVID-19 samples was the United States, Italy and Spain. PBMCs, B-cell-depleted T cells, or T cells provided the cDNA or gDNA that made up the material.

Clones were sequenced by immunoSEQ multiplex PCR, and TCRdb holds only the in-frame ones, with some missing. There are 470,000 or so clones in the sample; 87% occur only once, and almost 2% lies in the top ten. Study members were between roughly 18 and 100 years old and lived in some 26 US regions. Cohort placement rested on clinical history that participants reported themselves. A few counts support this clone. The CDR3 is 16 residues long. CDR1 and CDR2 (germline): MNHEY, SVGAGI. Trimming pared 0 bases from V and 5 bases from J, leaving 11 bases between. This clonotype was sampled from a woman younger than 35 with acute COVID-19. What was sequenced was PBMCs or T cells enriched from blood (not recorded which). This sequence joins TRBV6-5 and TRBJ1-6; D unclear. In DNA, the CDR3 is TGTGCCAGCAGTTACTCGTCCCAGGTTAATAATTCACCCCTCCACTTT. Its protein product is CASSYSSQVNNSPLHF.